This TCR beta chain was sequenced for a study of siplizumab effects on memory and regulatory T cells. Method: immunoSEQ multiplex PCR; TCRdb's copy keeps in-frame clones and lacks some. The top ten hold over 9.5% of the sample, which has approximately 13,000 clones, 40% seen once. About this clone itself: Its target is unknown.

Mixed lymphocyte reaction cells underwent five to six days of coculture at 37°C. Trimming took 0 bases from V and 6 from J; bases not matched to a gene: 9. The CDR3 runs to 16 residues. Germline CDR1 is LGHNA and CDR2 is YSLEER. Study-wide points: In roughly 80-96% of proliferating CD4+ or CD8+ clones, a naive or memory phenotype could not be assigned. Unstimulated naive T cells seemed to show more diversity than memory cells did, and they also seemed to be among the major contributors to the alloresponse.

The gene calls are TRBV4-3 and TRBJ2-7; 9 positions agree with TRBD2. This TCR was recovered from a human donor in good health; the cells came from an allogeneic mixed lymphocyte reaction. The sequencing sample was made of CFSE-low (dividing) CD8+ T cells sorted from an allogeneic mixed lymphocyte reaction. The CDR3 nucleotides are TGCGCCAGCAGCCAAGATCCCGGGACTAGCTTTGGCGAGCAGTACTTC. This sequence encodes CASSQDPGTSFGEQYF.